The T cell receptor beta chain described here comes from a study of shared clonotypes between healthy human individuals. Data came from immunoSEQ multiplex PCR; TCRdb stores just in-frame clones and leaves some out. The sample consists of 400,000 to 500,000 clones, about three quarters of them appearing once. The CDR3 contains 14 residues. The V end lost 5 bases, the J end lost 1 base, and 10 bases lay between the germline ends. CDR1 and CDR2 from the germline V gene are LNHDA and SQIVND (reference sequence). The source is a woman aged 40 to 50 in good health. Some clones in this sample may be carry-over from other donors' samples. The chain combines TRBV19 with TRBJ2-3, with D maybe TRBD2 (5 bases). Sequenced material: PBMCs. Here the CDR3 reads CASSPLSGTDTQYF. CDR3 in DNA: TGTGCCAGTAGTCCCCTTAGCGGCACAGATACGCAGTATTTT.